A selection of T cell receptor beta chains follows, all from one sample in a study of T cells in Graves' hyperthyroidism and ophthalmopathy. TCRdb reprocessed the multiplex PCR reads with MiXCR, giving one entry per CDR3 protein. The table lists roughly 250,000 distinct CDR3 sequences, 20% to 25% of them singletons. Sequenced material: blood. Source of these receptors: a man aged 25 to 40 with Graves' ophthalmopathy. Each CDR3 is given with its conserved first and last residue. The order of the fields is V gene, J gene, clone size, D gene, CDR3 DNA, CDR3 protein. The D gene is left open where the match is weak. Clone size appears in some rows only: once, few, many, or a class for an expanded clone.

>TRBV13|TRBJ1-4|many|.
TGTGCCAGCAGCTTGTTTCTTAATGAAAAACTGTTTTTT
CASSLFLNEKLFF
>TRBV6-1|TRBJ1-1|.|.
TGTGCCACCTTCTTCTATAGCCGGACTGAAGCTTTCTTT
CATFFYSRTEAFF
>TRBV4-1|TRBJ1-5|few|.
TGCGCCAGCAGCCAAGACAGGGACTTTACTCAGCCCCAGCATTTT
CASSQDRDFTQPQHF
>TRBV7-9|TRBJ2-1|few|TRBD2
TGTGCCAGCAGCTTAGAATCGCGTAGCGGGTTTTACAATGAGCAGTTCTTC
CASSLESRSGFYNEQFF
>TRBV5-1|TRBJ2-3|.|TRBD2
TGCGCCAGCAGCTTGAGCGGGAGTACCGCAGATACGCAGTATTTT
CASSLSGSTADTQYF
>TRBV2|TRBJ2-1|.|.
TGTGCCAGCAATGAGCAGTTCTTC
CASNEQFF
>TRBV27|TRBJ2-5|.|.
TGTGCCACCAGTGACCCCGGGACAACCGGCCAAGAGACCCAGTACTTC
CATSDPGTTGQETQYF
>TRBV2|TRBJ1-1|many|.
TGTGCCAGCAGTGTTGGACAGACCATGGCTGAAGCTTTCTTT
CASSVGQTMAEAFF
>TRBV9|TRBJ1-5|many|.
TGTGCCAGCAGCGTAGGTAATAGCAATCAGCCCCAGCATTTT
CASSVGNSNQPQHF
>TRBV6-4|TRBJ1-1|few|.
TGTGCCAGCAGTGAAGGTGGGGGCCGGGGCACTGAAGCTTTCTTT
CASSEGGGRGTEAFF
>TRBV6-1|TRBJ2-3|few|.
TGTGCCAGCAGTGATCTAGACACCAGCACAGATACGCAGTATTTT
CASSDLDTSTDTQYF
>TRBV27|TRBJ2-7|.|TRBD2
TGTGCCAGCAGTTCCTGGGTAGCGGGACACTACGAGCAGTACTTC
CASSSWVAGHYEQYF
>TRBV3-1|TRBJ2-1|few|TRBD2
TGTGCCAGCAGCCGAGGGACTAGCAATGAGCAGTTCTTC
CASSRGTSNEQFF
>TRBV28|TRBJ1-2|many|.
TGTGCCAGCAGCCTCGCGGGTAACTATGGCTACACCTTC
CASSLAGNYGYTF
>TRBV30|TRBJ1-5|.|TRBD1
TGTGCCTGGAGTGTAACTATGACAGGGATAAATCAGCCCCAGCATTTT
CAWSVTMTGINQPQHF
>TRBV28|TRBJ2-7|.|TRBD2
TGTGCCAGCAGTTTATCTGGAGCCGGGAGGGCCTCCTACGAGCAGTACTTC
CASSLSGAGRASYEQYF
>TRBV20-1|TRBJ2-1|.|TRBD2
TGCAGTGCTAGTGGGAGGGGTAGCTCCTACAATGAGCAGTTCTTC
CSASGRGSSYNEQFF
>TRBV9|TRBJ1-2|few|TRBD1
TGTGCCAGCAGCGGAGACAGGGGGCGCGATTTCTATGGCTACACCTTC
CASSGDRGRDFYGYTF
>TRBV5-1|TRBJ1-3|many|.
TGCGCCAGCAGCTTGCCCCAGGCCTTCGGAAACACCATATATTTT
CASSLPQAFGNTIYF
>TRBV27|TRBJ2-1|once|TRBD2
TGTGCCAGCAGTTCGGGACTAGACTACAATGAGCAGTTCTTC
CASSSGLDYNEQFF
>TRBV12-3/TRBV12-4|TRBJ2-1|.|TRBD2
TGTGCCAGCAGTTTAGTCGGACTAGCGGGAGTTGTCAATGAGCAGTTCTTC
CASSLVGLAGVVNEQFF
>TRBV3-1|TRBJ2-4|many|.
TGTGCCAGCAGCCAAGATAGGGAAGAAAACATTCAGTACTTC
CASSQDREENIQYF
>TRBV11-2|TRBJ2-2|many|.
TGTGCCAGCAGCCAAGGGACAGAGCTGTTTTTT
CASSQGTELFF
>TRBV5-1|TRBJ1-1|many|.
TGCGCCAGCAGCCCCGGACAGAACATGAACACTGAAGCTTTCTTT
CASSPGQNMNTEAFF
>TRBV15|TRBJ2-5|few|.
TGTGCCACCAGCAGAGACCAGGGGGAGACCCAGTACTTC
CATSRDQGETQYF
>TRBV6-6|TRBJ1-2|.|.
TGTGCCAGCAGTTACTCAGGCAGAATAATCGGCGGCTACACCTTC
CASSYSGRIIGGYTF
>TRBV6-2/TRBV6-3|TRBJ2-2|few|.
TGTGCCAGCAGTTATCGAATAACTAGCAACACCGGGGAGCTGTTTTTT
CASSYRITSNTGELFF
>TRBV27|TRBJ2-5|.|.
TGTGCCAGCAGTTTATCGGGGCGGAGAACGGAGACCCAGTACTTC
CASSLSGRRTETQYF
>TRBV28|TRBJ1-3|many|.
TGTGCCAGCAGTTTTGGGGGACGGGACTCTGGAAACACCATATATTTT
CASSFGGRDSGNTIYF
>TRBV15|TRBJ2-1|few|.
TGTGCCACCAGCAGAGATTTAGGGGTTTCATGGGTAAATGAGCAGTTCTTC
CATSRDLGVSWVNEQFF
>TRBV2|TRBJ2-7|.|TRBD1
TGTGCCAGCAGACCCGGGACAGGGATTGACGAGCAGTACTTC
CASRPGTGIDEQYF
>TRBV20-1|TRBJ2-5|few|TRBD2
TGCAGTGCTGTCGAGGCCGCTAGCGGCCAAGAGACCCAGTACTTC
CSAVEAASGQETQYF
>TRBV29-1|TRBJ1-1|.|TRBD1
TGCAGCGTCCTTAGAGGGACAGGGGGGGGCACTGAAGCTTTCTTT
CSVLRGTGGGTEAFF
>TRBV20-1|TRBJ2-7|many|TRBD2
TGCAGTGCTAGCGCCGCGCTAGCGGGATTCGAGCAGTACTTC
CSASAALAGFEQYF
>TRBV18|TRBJ2-6|.|TRBD2
TGTGCCAGCTCACCGAGGGCGGGAGTAAGCTCTGGGGCCAACGTCCTGACTTTC
CASSPRAGVSSGANVLTF
>TRBV2|TRBJ2-7|few|TRBD2
TGTGCCAGCAGTACTAGCGTGGGGGGAGGCGAGCAGTACTTC
CASSTSVGGGEQYF
>TRBV2|TRBJ1-6|.|.
TGTGCCAGCAGTGAAGCGGGCAGGGGATATAATTCACCCCTCCACTTT
CASSEAGRGYNSPLHF
>TRBV5-4|TRBJ1-5|.|.
TGTGCCAGCAGCCAAGGAGGGGGGGATCAGCCCCAGCATTTT
CASSQGGGDQPQHF
>TRBV19|TRBJ1-5|.|.
TGTGCCAGTAGTATCCCGGGTCAGCCCCAGCATTTT
CASSIPGQPQHF
>TRBV27|TRBJ2-3|.|.
TGTGCCAGCAGTGGAGAACCGGGGACAGATACGCAGTATTTT
CASSGEPGTDTQYF
>TRBV20-1|TRBJ2-3|few|.
TGCAGTGCCGGGGATGGCCGGCTAGCTGGTACAGATACGCAGTATTTT
CSAGDGRLAGTDTQYF
>TRBV3-1|TRBJ2-1|few|.
TGTGCCAGCAGCCAAGGAGCAGGGATCAATGAGCAGTTCTTC
CASSQGAGINEQFF
>TRBV11-3|TRBJ2-1|many|TRBD1
TGTGCCAGCAGTACTCACCGGGACAGCCCTAATGAGCAGTTCTTC
CASSTHRDSPNEQFF
>TRBV29-1|TRBJ2-1|.|TRBD2
TGCAGCGCCCGACTAGCGGGAGCGGGTGAGCAGTTCTTC
CSARLAGAGEQFF
>TRBV9|TRBJ1-2|.|.
TGTGCCAGCAGCGTTGACACCGGGACAAACTATGGCTACACCTTC
CASSVDTGTNYGYTF
>TRBV3-1|TRBJ2-5|.|.
TGTGCCAGCAGCGTAGCTACGCGGGTGGGGGAGACCCAGTACTTC
CASSVATRVGETQYF
>TRBV10-1|TRBJ1-1|.|.
TGCGCCAGCAGTGACGACCAGTGGACTGAAGCTTTCTTT
CASSDDQWTEAFF
>TRBV5-1|TRBJ2-5|.|TRBD1
TGCGCCAGCAGCGCGACAGGGGAAAAAGAGACCCAGTACTTC
CASSATGEKETQYF
>TRBV5-1|TRBJ2-7|few|.
TGCGCCAGCAGCCAGGGGACGGTCTCCTACGAGCAGTACTTC
CASSQGTVSYEQYF
>TRBV5-8|TRBJ2-5|.|TRBD1
TGTGCCAGCAGTATGTCCGGGACAGGGGGAATCCAAGAGACCCAGTACTTC
CASSMSGTGGIQETQYF
>TRBV28|TRBJ1-1|many|.
TGTGCCAGCACCCGAGGGGGATCGACTGAAGCTTTCTTT
CASTRGGSTEAFF
>TRBV20-1|TRBJ1-1|few|TRBD1
TGCAGTGCTAGCCACAGGGGAATGAACACTGAAGCTTTCTTT
CSASHRGMNTEAFF
>TRBV7-9|TRBJ2-1|.|.
TGTGCCAGCAGCTTCGTCGGGAGTAGGTGGGACAATGAGCAGTTCTTC
CASSFVGSRWDNEQFF
>TRBV14|TRBJ2-1|few|.
TGTGCCAGCAGCCAAGGGATAGGGGGCTCCTACAATGAGCAGTTCTTC
CASSQGIGGSYNEQFF
>TRBV7-9|TRBJ1-6|.|.
TGTGCCAGCAGGTCGTTTGGGGAAACCTATAATTCACCCCTCCACTTT
CASRSFGETYNSPLHF
>TRBV27|TRBJ1-2|few|.
TGTGCCAGCGCCCCCGAGGGAACTTTCTATGGCTACACCTTC
CASAPEGTFYGYTF
>TRBV20-1|TRBJ2-3|many|TRBD1
TGCAGTGCTTCTGGGACAGCCCACACAGATACGCAGTATTTT
CSASGTAHTDTQYF
>TRBV3-1|TRBJ2-3|few|.
TGTGCCAGCAGCCAATTCAGTTCAGATACGCAGTATTTT
CASSQFSSDTQYF